This TCR beta chain was captured in a study of shared clonotypes between healthy human individuals. Germline V gene data show CDR1 as SGHTA and CDR2 as FQGNSA. The CDR3 totals 16 residues. V lost 5 bases, J lost 4 bases, and 18 bases lay in between. The naive CD8 population came from CD45RO-negative cells selected for CCR7, without terminally differentiated effector memory CD45RA+ cells. Only in-frame clones appear in the TCRdb table, and some are missing; sequencing was by immunoSEQ multiplex PCR. This sample carries some 2,100,000 clones, around 93% of them seen once, and the ten largest clones take roughly 1.7%.

The source of this sequence is a man between 18 and 29 years old in good health. Some clones in this sample may be carry-over from other donors' samples. Sequences were obtained from naive CD8+ T cells from PBMCs. V usage is TRBV7-2 and J usage is TRBJ1-5; a possible D gene is TRBD1 (5 bases). For the CDR3, the DNA is TGTGCCAGCAGCCGGGAGGTTTGGCAGGGTAATCAGCCCCAGCATTTT. It translates to CASSREVWQGNQPQHF.